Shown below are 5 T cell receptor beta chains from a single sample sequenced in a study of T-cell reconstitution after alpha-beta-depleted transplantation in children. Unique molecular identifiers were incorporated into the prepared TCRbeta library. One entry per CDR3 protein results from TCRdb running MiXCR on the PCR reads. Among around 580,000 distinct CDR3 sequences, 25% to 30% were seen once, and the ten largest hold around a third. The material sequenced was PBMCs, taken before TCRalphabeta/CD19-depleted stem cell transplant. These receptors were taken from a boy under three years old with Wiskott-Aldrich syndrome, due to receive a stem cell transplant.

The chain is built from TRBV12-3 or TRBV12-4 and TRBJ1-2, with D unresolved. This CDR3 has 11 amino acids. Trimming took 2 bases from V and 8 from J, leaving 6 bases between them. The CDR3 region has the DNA TGTGCCAGCAGTTTAAGGCGGGGCTACACCTTC. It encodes CASSLRRGYTF.

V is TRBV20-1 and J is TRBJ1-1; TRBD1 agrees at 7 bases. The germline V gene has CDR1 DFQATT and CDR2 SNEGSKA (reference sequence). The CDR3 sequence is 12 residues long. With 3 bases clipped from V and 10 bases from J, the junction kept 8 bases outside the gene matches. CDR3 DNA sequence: TGCAGTGCTAGGAACAGGGGTTTGGTAGCTTTCTTT. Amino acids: CSARNRGLVAFF.

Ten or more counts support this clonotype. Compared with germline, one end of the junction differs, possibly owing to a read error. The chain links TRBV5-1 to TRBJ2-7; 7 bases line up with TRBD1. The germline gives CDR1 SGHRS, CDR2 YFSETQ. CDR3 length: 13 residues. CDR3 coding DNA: TGTGCCAGCAGCTTAGACAGGGTCTACGAGCAGTACTTC. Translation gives CASSLDRVYEQYF.

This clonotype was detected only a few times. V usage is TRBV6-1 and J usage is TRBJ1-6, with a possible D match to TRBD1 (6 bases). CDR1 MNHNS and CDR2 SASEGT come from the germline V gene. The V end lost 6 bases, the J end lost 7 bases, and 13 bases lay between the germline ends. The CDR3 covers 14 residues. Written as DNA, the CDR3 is TGTGCCAGCAGCGTACAGGGCAAAAATTCACCCCTCCACTTT. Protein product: CASSVQGKNSPLHF.

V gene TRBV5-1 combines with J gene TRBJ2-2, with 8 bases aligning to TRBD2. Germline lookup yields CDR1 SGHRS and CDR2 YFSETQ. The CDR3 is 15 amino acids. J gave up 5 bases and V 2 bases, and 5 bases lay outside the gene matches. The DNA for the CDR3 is TGCGCCAGCAGCTTCGTAGCGGGACAAACCGGGGAGCTGTTTTTT. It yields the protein CASSFVAGQTGELFF.